Each of the 27 T cell receptor beta chains below was sequenced from the same sample in a study of a mutant IDH1 vaccine in newly diagnosed glioma. Sequenced by immunoSEQ multiplex PCR; TCRdb stores in-frame clones only, minus some. Of 60,000 to 85,000 clones listed, approximately 79% were seen once; the top ten hold 7.5% to 9%. Time point denoted: baseline, week 1 (first vaccination visit). Treatment specified: pre-vaccination baseline after standard-of-care therapy. The sample consisted of PBMCs, taken from a glioma patient treated with radiotherapy, temozolomide or both. The receptors come from a man between 45 and 60 years old with glioma.

V usage is TRBV2 and J usage is TRBJ1-2, with D maybe TRBD1 (6 bases). Trimming pared 0 bases from V and 4 bases from J, leaving 15 bases between. Germline assignment: CDR1 SNHLY and CDR2 FYNNEI. The CDR3 totals 16 residues. DNA of the CDR3: TGTGCCAGCAGTGAAGCAAGTAGGGGCAGGGGCTATGGCTACACCTTC. It codes for CASSEASRGRGYGYTF.

This chain's CDR3 is CASSWDRGTNYGYTF. The CDR3 nucleotides read TGTGCCAGCAGTTGGGACAGGGGAACCAACTATGGCTACACCTTC. This chain links TRBV27 with TRBJ1-2; 10 bases align to TRBD1. From germline, CDR1 is MNHEY and CDR2 SMNVEV (reference sequence). Germline trimming cut 4 bases from V and 2 bases from J; bases unmatched to any gene: 4. This CDR3 is 15 amino acids long.

This clone was recorded many times. The rearrangement joins TRBV5-1 to TRBJ1-1; the match to TRBD1 covers 8 bases. Germline CDR1 is SGHRS and CDR2 is YFSETQ. The CDR3 has 15 amino acids. Trimming cost V 8 bases and J 0 bases; bases outside gene matches: 9. This chain's CDR3 is CASSGQGMMNTEAFF. The CDR3 region has the DNA TGCGCCAGTAGTGGACAGGGAATGATGAACACTGAAGCTTTCTTT.

This clone was counted between two and nine times. The chain couples TRBV15 to TRBJ1-2; D possibly corresponds to TRBD1 (5 bases). The CDR3 is made up of 13 amino acids. CDR1 and CDR2 from the germline V gene are LNHNV and YYDKDF (reference sequence). Trimming pared 1 base from V and 8 bases from J, leaving 11 bases between. CDR3 region: CATSRGGEFGYTF. CDR3 coding DNA: TGTGCCACCAGCAGAGGAGGGGAGTTCGGCTACACCTTC.

The chain links TRBV7-8 to TRBJ2-6, with D possibly being TRBD1 (6 bases). Trimming shortened V by 4 bases and J by 4 bases, and 17 bases separated the two germline ends. CDR3 size: 17 residues. Germline CDR1 and CDR2: SGHVS and FQNEAQ. CDR3 region: CASSSKTGTRGANVLTF. CDR3 DNA sequence: TGTGCCAGCAGCTCGAAGACAGGCACACGCGGGGCCAACGTCCTGACTTTC. The full variable domain, with the rest looked up from reference TRBV7-8 and TRBJ2-6, is GAGVSQSPRYKVAKRGQDVALRCDPISGHVSLFWYQQALGQGPEFLTYFQNEAQLDKSGLPSDRFFAERPEGSVSTLKIQRTQQEDSAVYLCASSSKTGTRGANVLTFGAGSRLTVL.

This chain connects TRBV2 to TRBJ2-3; D uncertain. The V end was cut by 7 bases, the J end by 8 bases, with 16 bases between. The length of the CDR3 is 13 residues. The germline V gene has CDR1 SNHLY and CDR2 FYNNEI. CDR3 sequence: CASTLRPGSTQYF. The CDR3 region has the DNA TGTGCCAGCACCCTTAGGCCTGGAAGTACGCAGTATTTT. Supplemented by reference TRBV2 and TRBJ2-3, the full variable domain reads EPEVTQTPSHQVTQMGQEVILRCVPISNHLYFYWYRQILGQKVEFLVSFYNNEISEKSEIFDDQFSVERPDGSNFTLKIRSTKLEDSAMYFCASTLRPGSTQYFGPGTRLTVL.

The gene calls are TRBV29-1 and TRBJ2-7, with D possibly being TRBD2 (6 bases). The CDR3 is made up of 12 amino acids. Germline V lookup: CDR1 SQVTM, CDR2 ANQGSEA. The V end was cut by 0 bases, the J end by 6 bases, with 9 bases between. The DNA of the CDR3 is TGCAGCGTTGAAGATCGGGGGAGCGAGCAGTACTTC. Amino acid sequence: CSVEDRGSEQYF.

J is TRBJ2-5 and V is TRBV7-2; D tentatively reads TRBD1 or TRBD2 (5 bases each). Per the germline V gene, CDR1 is SGHTA and CDR2 is FQGNSA. This CDR3 is built from 13 residues. The V and J ends lost 5 bases and 8 bases respectively, with 15 bases between them. The DNA of the CDR3 is TGTGCCAGCAGCCCCGGGACCTCGGGAACCCAGTACTTC. It translates to CASSPGTSGTQYF.

This clone has a single count. This sequence joins TRBV2 and TRBJ1-2; unclear D gene. The CDR3 runs to 19 residues. The V end lost 4 bases, the J end lost 0 bases, and 24 bases lay between the germline ends. The germline CDR1 and CDR2 sequences are SNHLY and FYNNEI. The CDR3 region is CASSAGGFSVLAPNYGYTF. The CDR3 DNA is TGTGCCAGCAGTGCCGGTGGGTTTTCGGTACTGGCGCCTAACTATGGCTACACCTTC.

The chain has TRBV4-1 and TRBJ1-1; no clear D gene. CDR1 and CDR2 (germline): MGHRA, YSYEKL. The CDR3 is 15 amino acids. V was pared by 0 bases and J by 1 base, with 9 bases between. The CDR3 DNA sequence: TGCGCCAGCAGCCAAGATCCCAGGTGGAACACTGAAGCTTTCTTT. Translation gives CASSQDPRWNTEAFF.

DNA for the CDR3: TGCGCCAGCAGCCTCGAGGGGGCTAATGAAAAACTGTTTTTT. Protein: CASSLEGANEKLFF. J is TRBJ1-4 and V is TRBV5-1; tentative D call: TRBD1 (6 bases). Per the germline V gene, CDR1 is SGHRS and CDR2 is YFSETQ. The V end lost 4 bases, the J end lost 3 bases, and 10 bases lay between the germline ends. This CDR3 is 14 amino acids long.

The chain couples TRBV29-1 to TRBJ1-1, with D unclear. V was trimmed by 0 bases and J by 8 bases, leaving 16 bases between them. The length of the CDR3 is 14 residues. The germline gives CDR1 SQVTM, CDR2 ANQGSEA. CDR3 residues: CSVEDRSAAFEAFF. The CDR3 DNA follows: TGCAGCGTTGAAGATCGATCGGCAGCCTTCGAAGCTTTCTTT.

This chain uses TRBV30 with TRBJ2-1; 7 bases are shared with TRBD2. Trimming at V came to 1 base and at J to 2 bases, leaving 2 bases not matched to a gene. From germline, CDR1 is GTSNPN and CDR2 SVGIG (reference sequence). The CDR3 spans 14 residues. In DNA, the CDR3 is TGTGCCTGGAGTGGGGACTACCCCTACAATGAGCAGTTCTTC. Its protein product is CAWSGDYPYNEQFF.

J is TRBJ1-2 and V is TRBV4-2; D is unresolved. V was trimmed by 0 bases and J by 5 bases, leaving 10 bases between them. The CDR3 is 14 residues long. Per germline, CDR1 LGHNA and CDR2 YNFKEQ. This CDR3 is CASSQDAQSYGYTF. DNA of the CDR3: TGTGCCAGCAGCCAAGATGCGCAGTCTTATGGCTACACCTTC.

The V call is TRBV29-1, the J call TRBJ2-1, with TRBD2 as a possible D gene (5 bases). This CDR3 has 13 residues. Trimming took 7 bases from V and 5 from J, leaving 15 bases between them. Per the germline V gene, CDR1 is SQVTM and CDR2 is ANQGSEA. This CDR3 reads CSASPLGDNEQFF. CDR3 nucleotides: TGCAGCGCCAGTCCCCTCGGGGACAATGAGCAGTTCTTC.

This chain joins TRBV7-2 and TRBJ2-5; 8 nucleotides agree with TRBD1. Trimming at V came to 6 bases and at J to 2 bases, leaving 8 bases not matched to a gene. The CDR3 is 15 amino acids. Germline V lookup: CDR1 SGHTA, CDR2 FQGNSA. CDR3 region: CASSFGTGAQETQYF. The CDR3 bases are TGTGCCAGCAGTTTCGGGACAGGCGCACAAGAGACCCAGTACTTC. The full variable domain, completed using reference TRBV7-2 and TRBJ2-5, is GAGVSQSPSNKVTEKGKDVELRCDPISGHTALYWYRQSLGQGLEFLIYFQGNSAPDKSGLPSDRFSAERTGGSVSTLTIQRTQQEDSAVYLCASSFGTGAQETQYFGPGTRLLVL.

The chain employs TRBV4-1 and TRBJ2-3; no firm D call. This CDR3 is 11 amino acids long. CDR1 is MGHRA and CDR2 is YSYEKL in the germline V gene. Trimming cost V 4 bases and J 1 base, with 0 bases left between them. The CDR3 sequence is CASSRTDTQYF. The DNA for the CDR3 is TGCGCCAGCAGCCGCACAGATACGCAGTATTTT.

J is TRBJ2-6 and V is TRBV7-2, with no clear D. Trimming left V 3 bases short and J 4 bases short, with 7 bases between. In germline, CDR1 is SGHTA, CDR2 FQGNSA. The CDR3 length is 14 residues. CDR3 amino acids: CASSFPTGANVLTF. The DNA of the CDR3 is TGTGCCAGCAGCTTCCCGACCGGGGCCAACGTCCTGACTTTC.

V usage is TRBV4-1 and J usage is TRBJ2-2; D gene ambiguous. V lost 0 bases and J 7 bases, leaving 9 bases between the germline ends. The germline gives CDR1 MGHRA, CDR2 YSYEKL. This CDR3 has 14 residues. The CDR3 DNA follows: TGCGCCAGCAGCCAAGAACTCTCTGTCGGGGAGCTGTTTTTT. This encodes CASSQELSVGELFF.

CDR3 sequence reads: CASSLQGAGEKLFF. In nucleotides, the CDR3 is TGTGCCAGCAGCTTACAGGGGGCAGGGGAAAAACTGTTTTTT. The chain couples TRBV5-4 to TRBJ1-4, with 9 bases lining up with TRBD1. This CDR3 contains 14 residues. Germline CDR1 is SGHNT and CDR2 is YYREEE (reference sequence). With 2 bases clipped from V and 8 bases from J, the junction kept 4 bases outside the gene matches.

This chain uses TRBV11-2 with TRBJ2-7, with TRBD2 as a possible D gene (7 bases). The V and J ends lost 3 bases and 6 bases respectively, with 15 bases between them. Per germline, CDR1 SGHAT and CDR2 FQNNGV. The CDR3 is 14 amino acids. As DNA, the CDR3 is TGTGCCAGCAGCTTCGATGGTGCGGGGGCCGAGCAGTACTTC. It encodes CASSFDGAGAEQYF.

The chain uses TRBV27 and TRBJ1-2; 8 bases map to TRBD1. Germline-derived CDR1 and CDR2 are MNHEY and SMNVEV (reference sequence). V lost 0 bases, J lost 12 bases, and 6 bases stayed unmatched. This CDR3 is built from 13 residues. CDR3 protein: CASSLSAGGRHTF. The CDR3 nucleotides are TGTGCCAGCAGTTTATCGGCAGGGGGCCGCCACACCTTC.

V and J are TRBV27 and TRBJ1-2, with no clear D. V was pared by 4 bases and J by 8 bases, with 14 bases between. Germline values: CDR1 MNHEY, CDR2 SMNVEV (reference sequence). This CDR3 has 13 residues. DNA for the CDR3: TGTGCCAGCAGTTCCCGCCGGAGTGTCGGCTACACCTTC. It codes for CASSSRRSVGYTF.

V and J are TRBV28 and TRBJ2-3; perhaps TRBD2 as D (6 bases). V dropped 11 bases and J dropped 0 bases, with 12 bases sitting between them. The CDR3 is 13 residues long. Germline V gene data show CDR1 as MDHEN and CDR2 as SYDVKM. For the CDR3, the DNA is TGTGCCCTTACGCGGGGAAGCACAGATACGCAGTATTTT. Its protein is CALTRGSTDTQYF.

The chain uses TRBV10-3 and TRBJ1-2; the D gene is possibly TRBD1 (5 bases). Looked up from germline, CDR1 is ENHRY and CDR2 is SYGVKD. Trimming took off 0 bases at V and 8 bases at J, with 13 bases between the two ends. The CDR3 length is 14 residues. Here the CDR3 DNA reads TGTGCCATCAGTGAGTCGGGGCCTCCAAAGGGCTACACCTTC. This sequence encodes CAISESGPPKGYTF.

The rearrangement links TRBV29-1 to TRBJ1-5; a weak D match, TRBD1 (5 bases). This CDR3 comprises 12 residues. The V end lost 4 bases, the J end lost 4 bases, and 8 bases lay between the germline ends. Looked up from germline, CDR1 is SQVTM and CDR2 is ANQGSEA. This chain's CDR3 is CSVVGPNQPQHF. The CDR3 bases are TGCAGCGTTGTGGGGCCTAATCAGCCCCAGCATTTT. The full variable domain, with the rest looked up from reference TRBV29-1 and TRBJ1-5, is SAVISQKPSRDICQRGTSLTIQCQVDSQVTMMFWYRQQPGQSLTLIATANQGSEATYESGFVIDKFPISRPNLTFSTLTVSNMSPEDSSIYLCSVVGPNQPQHFGDGTRLSIL.

V usage is TRBV6-6 and J usage is TRBJ1-1; D unclear. The CDR3 totals 11 residues. V lost 3 bases and J 7 bases, leaving 6 bases between the germline ends. CDR1 and CDR2 (germline): MNHNY, SVGAGI (reference sequence). The CDR3 DNA follows: TGTGCCAGCAGTTATGAGGGTGAAGCTTTCTTT. This sequence encodes CASSYEGEAFF.